The 5 T cell receptor beta chains below all came from one sample that was sequenced in a study of identical twins. TCRdb passed the 5' RACE reads through MiXCR, listing each CDR3 protein once. The sample includes a few hundred thousand distinct CDR3 sequences, about 9% of them seen just once. Sequenced input: naive T cells sorted from blood. The receptors were gathered from a woman aged 45-65 years in good health.

This clonotype was picked up a small number of times. The rearrangement uses TRBV29-1 and TRBJ2-1; D gene unclear. Trimming cost V 4 bases and J 6 bases, with 10 bases left between them. CDR1 SQVTM and CDR2 ANQGSEA come from the germline V gene. The CDR3 is 12 amino acids. CDR3 DNA: TGCAGCGTTGGCGGCCAAGTCAATGAGCAGTTCTTC. It encodes CSVGGQVNEQFF.

CDR3 in amino acids: CASRSNATQYF. In DNA, the CDR3 is TGTGCCAGCCGCAGTAACGCTACGCAGTATTTT. This chain connects TRBV7-8 to TRBJ2-3; D gene uncertain. Germline CDR1 reads SGHVS; CDR2 reads FQNEAQ. Trimming stripped 8 bases from V and 8 bases from J, with 11 bases between. The CDR3 consists of 11 residues.

This clonotype was picked up a small number of times. The chain combines TRBV19 with TRBJ2-3; TRBD1 or TRBD2 may be the D gene (5 bases each). CDR1 is LNHDA, CDR2 SQIVND, per germline (reference sequence). CDR3 length: 15 amino acids. V lost 0 bases and J lost 9, with 16 bases in between. The CDR3 protein is CASSIDPLGPVTQYF. In DNA, the CDR3 is TGTGCCAGTAGTATAGATCCCTTGGGACCCGTCACGCAGTATTTT.

Notes on this clonotype: At one end the junction does not follow the germline gene, possibly because of a read error. The chain uses TRBV15 and TRBJ2-2; 9 bases align to TRBD2. The germline gives CDR1 LNHNV, CDR2 YYDKDF (reference sequence). CDR3 length: 15 amino acids. The CDR3 nucleotides read TGTGCCACCTGCAGGGGACTAGCAGACACCGGGGAGCTGTTTTTT. This gives the protein CATCRGLADTGELFF.

This clonotype was seen a few times. This sequence joins TRBV27 and TRBJ2-1; D gene uncertain. Looked up from germline, CDR1 is MNHEY and CDR2 is SMNVEV (reference sequence). V lost 3 bases to trimming and J lost 12 bases, with 12 bases between them. CDR3 length: 12 amino acids. The DNA of the CDR3 is TGTGCCAGCAGTTTTGGCGGCGGAGCGCAGTTCTTC. Amino acid sequence: CASSFGGGAQFF.